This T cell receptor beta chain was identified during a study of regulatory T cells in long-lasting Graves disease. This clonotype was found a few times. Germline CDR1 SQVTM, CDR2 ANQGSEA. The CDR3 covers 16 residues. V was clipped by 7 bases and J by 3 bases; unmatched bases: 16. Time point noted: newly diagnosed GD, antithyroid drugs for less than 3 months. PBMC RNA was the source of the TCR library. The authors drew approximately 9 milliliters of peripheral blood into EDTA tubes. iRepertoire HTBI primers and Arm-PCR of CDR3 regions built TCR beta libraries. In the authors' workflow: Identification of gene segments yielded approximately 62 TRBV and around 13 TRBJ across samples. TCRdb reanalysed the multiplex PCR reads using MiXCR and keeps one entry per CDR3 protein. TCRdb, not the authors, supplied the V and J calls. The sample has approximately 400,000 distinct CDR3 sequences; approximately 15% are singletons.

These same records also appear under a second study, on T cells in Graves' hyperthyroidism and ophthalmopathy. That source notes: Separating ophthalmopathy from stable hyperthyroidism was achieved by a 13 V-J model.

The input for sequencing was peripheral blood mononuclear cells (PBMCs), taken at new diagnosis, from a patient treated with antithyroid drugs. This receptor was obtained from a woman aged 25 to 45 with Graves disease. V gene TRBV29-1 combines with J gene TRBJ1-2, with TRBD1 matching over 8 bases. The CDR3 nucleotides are TGCAGCGCTCTGATAAAACAGGGGGAGGTGGACTATGGCTACACCTTC. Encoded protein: CSALIKQGEVDYGYTF. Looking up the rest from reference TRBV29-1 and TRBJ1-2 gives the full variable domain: SAVISQKPSRDICQRGTSLTIQCQVDSQVTMMFWYRQQPGQSLTLIATANQGSEATYESGFVIDKFPISRPNLTFSTLTVSNMSPEDSSIYLCSALIKQGEVDYGYTFGSGTRLTVV.